This is a list of T cell receptor beta chains from one sample in a study of shared clonotypes between healthy human individuals. The method was immunoSEQ multiplex PCR; TCRdb's version includes in-frame clones alone and lacks a portion of them. Of millions of clones listed, approximately 94% are singletons. Sequencing was performed on naive CD8+ T cells sorted from blood. Every receptor here comes from a man aged 18 to 35 in good health. CDR3s include the opening cysteine and the closing phenylalanine or tryptophan. A D gene is named only where the DNA matches it firmly. For some rows the clone size is stated as once, few or many, or as a class when expanded; others skip it.

j_call v_call clone_size d_call cdr3_aa cdr3_nt
TRBJ2-5 TRBV12-5 . TRBD2 CASGSPGSGRTETQYF TGTGCTAGTGGGTCCCCAGGTAGCGGGAGGACGGAGACCCAGTACTTC
TRBJ2-2 TRBV5-4 . . CASSFGTTGELFF TGTGCCAGCAGCTTTGGGACAACCGGGGAGCTGTTTTTT
TRBJ1-4 TRBV5-5 once . CASSLIDGNEKLFF TGTGCCAGCAGCTTGATCGACGGTAATGAAAAACTGTTTTTT
TRBJ2-6 TRBV5-5 . . CASSSVGTGANVLTF TGTGCCAGCAGCTCCGTGGGGACAGGGGCCAACGTCCTGACTTTC
TRBJ2-7 TRBV2 . . CASNAQTYEQYF TGTGCCAGCAACGCGCAAACCTACGAGCAGTACTTC
TRBJ2-5 TRBV7-2 once TRBD2 CASSLEGPAGTQETQYF TGTGCCAGCAGCTTAGAGGGCCCAGCGGGGACCCAAGAGACCCAGTACTTC
TRBJ2-1 TRBV27 . . CASSGWGNEQFF TGTGCCAGCAGTGGGTGGGGGAATGAGCAGTTCTTC
TRBJ1-5 TRBV7-9 . . CASSLVSSAEGPQHF TGTGCCAGCAGCTTAGTTAGCAGCGCGGAAGGGCCCCAGCATTTT
TRBJ2-1 TRBV27 . TRBD2 CASSLDERGYNEQFF TGTGCCAGCAGTTTAGATGAGCGGGGTTACAATGAGCAGTTCTTC
TRBJ1-1 TRBV4-1 . . CASSQEGEGTNTEAFF TGCGCCAGCAGCCAAGAAGGGGAGGGGACGAACACTGAAGCTTTCTTT
TRBJ2-1 TRBV4-3 . . CASSQDGQLIPTRNEQFF TGCGCCAGCAGCCAAGATGGACAGCTCATCCCAACCCGCAATGAGCAGTTCTTC
TRBJ2-7 TRBV5-1 . TRBD2 CASSLAGGVLEQYF TGCGCCAGCAGCTTAGCGGGAGGGGTCCTCGAGCAGTACTTC
TRBJ2-3 TRBV27 . . CASSFLGTDTQYF TGTGCCAGCAGTTTCTTAGGCACAGATACGCAGTATTTT
TRBJ2-3 TRBV15 . . CATSRLTDTQYF TGTGCCACCAGCAGGCTCACAGATACGCAGTATTTT
TRBJ1-2 TRBV11-2 . TRBD1 CASSGGTANNYGYTF TGTGCCAGCAGCGGCGGGACAGCTAATAACTATGGCTACACCTTC
TRBJ1-4 TRBV4-2 . . CASSQREATNEKLFF TGTGCCAGCAGCCAACGAGAAGCAACTAATGAAAAACTGTTTTTT
TRBJ2-1 TRBV25-1 . TRBD1 CASSPYVRTGTGNEQFF TGTGCCAGCAGTCCTTACGTTCGGACAGGAACAGGCAATGAGCAGTTCTTC
TRBJ2-7 TRBV4-1 . . CASSQGFNRDYEQYF TGCGCCAGCAGCCAAGGGTTTAATCGGGACTACGAGCAGTACTTC
TRBJ2-7 TRBV9 . . CASSVDQDYEQYF TGTGCCAGCAGCGTAGACCAGGACTACGAGCAGTACTTC
TRBJ2-5 TRBV11-2 . TRBD2 CASSGGLAETQYF TGTGCCAGCAGCGGGGGACTAGCAGAGACCCAGTACTTC
TRBJ1-2 TRBV6-6 . TRBD1 CAIDGQGADYGYTF TGTGCCATTGATGGACAGGGGGCGGACTATGGCTACACCTTC
TRBJ2-5 TRBV27 . . CASSLTEQETQYF TGTGCCAGCAGTTTAACTGAACAAGAGACCCAGTACTTC
TRBJ1-3 TRBV6-1 . . CASSEAHRISGNTIYF TGTGCCAGCAGTGAAGCTCACAGAATCTCTGGAAACACCATATATTTT
TRBJ2-7 TRBV27 . . CASSTTQEDYEQYF TGTGCCAGCAGTACTACCCAAGAGGACTACGAGCAGTACTTC
TRBJ1-2 TRBV9 . . CASSVAGTTGYGYTF TGTGCCAGCAGCGTAGCTGGGACAACTGGCTATGGCTACACCTTC
TRBJ2-2 TRBV5-6 . TRBD1 CASSLVGVTGSNTGELFF TGTGCCAGCAGCTTGGTGGGCGTGACAGGGTCGAACACCGGGGAGCTGTTTTTT
TRBJ2-7 TRBV10-1 . TRBD1 CASSDGDSSYEQYF TGCGCCAGCAGTGATGGGGACAGCTCCTACGAGCAGTACTTC
TRBJ2-5 TRBV27 . TRBD2 CASSPGLAGVTQYF TGTGCCAGCAGTCCAGGACTAGCGGGGGTGACCCAGTACTTC
TRBJ2-7 TRBV5-5 . TRBD1 CASSPRTGEIYEQYF TGTGCCAGCAGCCCCCGGACAGGTGAGATCTACGAGCAGTACTTC
TRBJ2-2 TRBV6-5 . . CASSPPADGELFF TGTGCCAGCAGCCCACCGGCGGACGGGGAGCTGTTTTTT
TRBJ2-7 TRBV15 . . CATSRAGTNYEQYF TGTGCCACCAGCAGAGCCGGGACGAATTACGAGCAGTACTTC
TRBJ2-3 TRBV10-2 . . CASSFGTSSTDTQYF TGCGCCAGCAGTTTCGGTACTTCTAGCACAGATACGCAGTATTTT
TRBJ2-1 TRBV5-6 . . CASSLAQAIPSYNEQFF TGTGCCAGCAGCTTGGCCCAGGCTATCCCCTCCTACAATGAGCAGTTCTTC
TRBJ2-5 TRBV7-9 . . CASSSGQPQETQYF TGTGCCAGCAGCTCTGGACAGCCCCAAGAGACCCAGTACTTC
TRBJ2-7 TRBV13 . TRBD2 CASSASGISYEQYF TGTGCCAGCAGTGCTAGCGGTATCTCCTACGAGCAGTACTTC
TRBJ2-5 TRBV11-2 . . CASSLGFQGTQYF TGTGCCAGCAGCTTAGGCTTTCAGGGGACCCAGTACTTC
TRBJ2-7 TRBV13 . . CASSLASGVASYEQYF TGTGCCAGCAGCTTAGCCTCGGGAGTGGCGTCCTACGAGCAGTACTTC
TRBJ2-7 TRBV10-1 . . CASSENRYYEQYF TGCGCCAGCAGTGAAAACAGGTACTACGAGCAGTACTTC
TRBJ2-7 TRBV5-4 . TRBD1 CASSSPGTGYEQYF TGTGCCAGCAGCTCACCTGGGACAGGGTACGAGCAGTACTTC
TRBJ1-1 TRBV6-5 . . CASSYSKHTEAFF TGTGCCAGCAGTTACTCGAAACACACTGAAGCTTTCTTT
TRBJ2-1 TRBV30 . TRBD2 CAWSKAGLLSNEQFF TGTGCCTGGAGTAAGGCGGGACTACTCTCCAATGAGCAGTTCTTC
TRBJ2-7 TRBV7-2 once . CASSSHWPGAEYEQYF TGTGCCAGCAGCTCTCACTGGCCAGGGGCGGAGTACGAGCAGTACTTC
TRBJ2-5 TRBV29-1 . . CSVEDFPETQYF TGCAGCGTTGAAGATTTCCCGGAGACCCAGTACTTC
TRBJ1-6 TRBV27 once . CASSLASEGNSPLHF TGTGCCAGCAGTTTGGCTTCGGAGGGTAATTCACCCCTCCACTTT
TRBJ2-1 TRBV6-5 . . CASSYSTWGTGEQFF TGTGCCAGCAGTTACTCGACTTGGGGGACGGGTGAGCAGTTCTTC
TRBJ2-1 TRBV27 . TRBD2 CASRVGGPLNEQFF TGTGCCAGCAGAGTGGGAGGGCCCCTTAATGAGCAGTTCTTC
TRBJ2-6 TRBV7-6 . TRBD2 CASSPGGWGSGANVLTF TGTGCCAGCAGCCCGGGAGGTTGGGGCTCCGGGGCCAACGTCCTGACTTTC
TRBJ1-6 TRBV6-1 . TRBD1 CASSEALRKGLGQANSPLHF TGTGCCAGCAGTGAAGCGCTTCGTAAGGGCTTAGGACAGGCAAATTCACCCCTCCACTTT
TRBJ1-5 TRBV4-1 . . CASSQAADSNQPQHF TGCGCCAGCAGCCAAGCGGCAGATAGCAATCAGCCCCAGCATTTT
TRBJ1-4 TRBV5-4 many . CASSLSRGLGEKLFF TGTGCCAGCAGCTTGTCGAGAGGGCTCGGTGAAAAACTGTTTTTT